These T cell receptor beta chains were read from a single sample in a study of CD8+CD57+ T cells in acquired aplastic anemia. TCRdb called the reads again in MiXCR, with one record for every CDR3 protein. The data show roughly 150,000 distinct CDR3 sequences, less than 60% seen once. The sequencing sample was made of sorted CD4+, CD8+, or CD8+CD57+ T cells (not recorded which) from PBMCs. The receptors shown here come from a human donor with aplastic anemia. The CDR3 runs from the conserved cysteine through the conserved F or W. The order of the fields is clone size, V gene, D gene, J gene, CDR3 DNA, CDR3 protein. The D gene is left open where the match is weak. Clone size is given for some rows only: seen once, a few or many times, or a class if the clone is expanded.

clone size: many; V gene: TRBV20-1; D gene: .; J gene: TRBJ1-1; CDR3 DNA: TGCAGTGCTAGATCACAGCCGAACACTGAAGCTTTCTTT; CDR3 protein: CSARSQPNTEAFF
clone size: many; V gene: TRBV4-1; D gene: .; J gene: TRBJ2-5; CDR3 DNA: TGCGCCAGCAGCCCCTTTGGGGAGGAGGAGACCCAGTACTTC; CDR3 protein: CASSPFGEEETQYF
clone size: many; V gene: TRBV7-9; D gene: .; J gene: TRBJ2-7; CDR3 DNA: TGTGCCAGCAGCTTTTCCGGCATCGACGAGCAGTACTTC; CDR3 protein: CASSFSGIDEQYF
clone size: .; V gene: TRBV29-1; D gene: .; J gene: TRBJ1-2; CDR3 DNA: TGCAGCGTTGAATGGGTGGGCGCAGCTAACTATGGCTACACCTTC; CDR3 protein: CSVEWVGAANYGYTF
clone size: many; V gene: TRBV6-5; D gene: .; J gene: TRBJ1-1; CDR3 DNA: TGTGCCAGCATTTTCCAGGCTAACACTGAAGCTTTCTTT; CDR3 protein: CASIFQANTEAFF
clone size: many; V gene: TRBV19; D gene: TRBD2; J gene: TRBJ2-1; CDR3 DNA: TGTGCCAGTAGGGTACCAGCGGGAGTACATGAGCAGTTCTTC; CDR3 protein: CASRVPAGVHEQFF
clone size: .; V gene: TRBV20-1; D gene: TRBD2; J gene: TRBJ2-1; CDR3 DNA: TGCAGTGCTAGAGATCAAGCGGGAGACCCCAATGAGCAGTTCTTC; CDR3 protein: CSARDQAGDPNEQFF
clone size: many; V gene: TRBV20-1; D gene: TRBD2; J gene: TRBJ2-5; CDR3 DNA: TGCAGTGCTAGGCCCAGCGGGAGTTCCGATAAAGAGACCCAGTACTTC; CDR3 protein: CSARPSGSSDKETQYF
clone size: .; V gene: TRBV2; D gene: .; J gene: TRBJ1-2; CDR3 DNA: TGTGCCAGCAGTGACCGAAACTATGGCTACACCTTC; CDR3 protein: CASSDRNYGYTF
clone size: few; V gene: TRBV10-2; D gene: TRBD1; J gene: TRBJ1-2; CDR3 DNA: TGCGCCAGCCGTCAGACAGGGAGGGCCCTCGACGAATATGGCTACACCTTC; CDR3 protein: CASRQTGRALDEYGYTF
clone size: .; V gene: TRBV7-9; D gene: TRBD1; J gene: TRBJ1-2; CDR3 DNA: TGTGCCAGCAGCTCCCGGGACAGCTATGGCTACACCTTC; CDR3 protein: CASSSRDSYGYTF
clone size: few; V gene: TRBV10-1; D gene: .; J gene: TRBJ2-7; CDR3 DNA: TGCGCCAGCAGACCGACAGCGAGCTCCTACGAGCAGTACTTC; CDR3 protein: CASRPTASSYEQYF
clone size: medium-sized; V gene: TRBV2; D gene: .; J gene: TRBJ2-3; CDR3 DNA: TGTGCCAGACAGAAGGCGGTGAGCACAGATACGCAGTATTTT; CDR3 protein: CARQKAVSTDTQYF
clone size: many; V gene: TRBV20-1; D gene: TRBD1; J gene: TRBJ1-5; CDR3 DNA: TGCAGTGCCCCAGGACCGCTGGACAGGGGGGCCAATCAGCCCCAGCATTTT; CDR3 protein: CSAPGPLDRGANQPQHF
clone size: .; V gene: TRBV25-1; D gene: .; J gene: TRBJ1-1; CDR3 DNA: TGTGCCAGCAGTGTGGGACGGACGAACACTGAAGCTTTCTTT; CDR3 protein: CASSVGRTNTEAFF
clone size: many; V gene: TRBV15; D gene: TRBD1; J gene: TRBJ1-4; CDR3 DNA: TGTGCCACCAGCGGAGGGACAGTTCGCGAAAAACTGTTTTTT; CDR3 protein: CATSGGTVREKLFF
clone size: .; V gene: TRBV10-3; D gene: .; J gene: TRBJ2-7; CDR3 DNA: TGTGCCAGCAGTTCAACTCCGGGGGGCGGGCTCTCCTACGAGCAGTACTTC; CDR3 protein: CASSSTPGGGLSYEQYF